This T cell receptor (beta chain) was documented in a study of blood T cells in healthy people across ages. A second PCR of about 6 to 12 cycles used a sample-barcoded 5' primer and a J-beta primer mix. TCRdb re-called the 5' RACE reads with MiXCR, one entry per CDR3 protein. The sample has around 1,100,000 distinct CDR3 sequences; roughly two fifths are singletons. In its sample, this clonotype was seen a few times. Germline CDR1 and CDR2: SQVTM and ANQGSEA. This CDR3 has 12 residues. V was cut by 0 bases and J by 8 bases, with 10 bases left in between. The sample consisted of blood. This chain connects TRBV29-1 to TRBJ1-2, with no clear D. This receptor was taken from a man aged 18 to 30 in good health. CDR3 amino acids: CSVEDPQSGYTF. The CDR3 nucleotides are TGCAGCGTTGAAGATCCACAGTCGGGCTACACCTTC.